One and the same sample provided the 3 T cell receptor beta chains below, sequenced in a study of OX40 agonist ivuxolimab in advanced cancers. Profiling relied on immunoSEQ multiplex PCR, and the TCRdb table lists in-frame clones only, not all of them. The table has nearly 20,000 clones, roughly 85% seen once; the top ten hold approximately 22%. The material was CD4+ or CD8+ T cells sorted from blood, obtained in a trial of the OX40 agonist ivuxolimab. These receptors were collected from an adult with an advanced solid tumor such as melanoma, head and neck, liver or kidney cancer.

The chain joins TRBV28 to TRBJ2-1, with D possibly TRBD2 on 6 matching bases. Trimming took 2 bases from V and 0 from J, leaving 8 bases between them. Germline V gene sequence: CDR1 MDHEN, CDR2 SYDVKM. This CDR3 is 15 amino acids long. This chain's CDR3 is CASSLGGSSYNEQFF. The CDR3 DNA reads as TGTGCCAGCAGTTTAGGGGGGAGCTCCTACAATGAGCAGTTCTTC.

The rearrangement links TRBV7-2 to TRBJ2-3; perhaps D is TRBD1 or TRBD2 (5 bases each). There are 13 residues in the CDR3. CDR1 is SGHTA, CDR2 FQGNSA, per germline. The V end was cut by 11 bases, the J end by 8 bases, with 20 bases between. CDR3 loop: CADGAGGPVTQYF. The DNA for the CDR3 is TGTGCCGACGGGGCAGGTGGTCCCGTTACGCAGTATTTT.

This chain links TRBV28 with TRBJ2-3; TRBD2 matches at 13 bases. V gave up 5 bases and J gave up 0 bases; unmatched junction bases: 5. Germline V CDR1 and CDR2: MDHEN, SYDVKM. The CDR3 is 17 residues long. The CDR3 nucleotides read TGTGCCAGCAGTCCGGGACTAGCGGGGACAAGCACAGATACGCAGTATTTT. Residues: CASSPGLAGTSTDTQYF.